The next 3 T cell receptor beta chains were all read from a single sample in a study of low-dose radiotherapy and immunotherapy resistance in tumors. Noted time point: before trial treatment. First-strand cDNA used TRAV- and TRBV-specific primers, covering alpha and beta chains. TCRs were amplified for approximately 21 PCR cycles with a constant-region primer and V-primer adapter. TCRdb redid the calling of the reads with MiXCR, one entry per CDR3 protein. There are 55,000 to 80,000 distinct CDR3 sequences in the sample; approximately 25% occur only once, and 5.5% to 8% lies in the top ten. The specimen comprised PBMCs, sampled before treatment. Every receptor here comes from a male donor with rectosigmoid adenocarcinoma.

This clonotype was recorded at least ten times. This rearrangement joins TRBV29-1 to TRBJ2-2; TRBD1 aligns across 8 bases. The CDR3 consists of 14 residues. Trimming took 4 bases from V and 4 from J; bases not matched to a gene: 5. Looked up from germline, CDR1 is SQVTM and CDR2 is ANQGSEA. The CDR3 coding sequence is TGCAGCGTTGGAAAGGGACAGGCCACCGGGGAGCTGTTTTTT. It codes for CSVGKGQATGELFF.

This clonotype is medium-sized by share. CDR3 loop: CAHRTGGYGYTF. CDR3 in DNA: TGTGCCCACAGGACAGGGGGCTATGGCTACACCTTC. The chain recombines TRBV28 with TRBJ1-2, with TRBD1 matching over 10 bases. CDR1 is MDHEN, CDR2 SYDVKM, per germline. The J segment lost 4 bases and the V segment lost 11 bases, leaving 4 bases of the junction unmatched. The CDR3 spans 12 residues.

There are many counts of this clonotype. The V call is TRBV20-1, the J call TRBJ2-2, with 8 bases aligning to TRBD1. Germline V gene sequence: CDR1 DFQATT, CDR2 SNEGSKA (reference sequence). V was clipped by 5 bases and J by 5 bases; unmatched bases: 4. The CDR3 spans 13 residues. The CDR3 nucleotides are TGCAGTGCTTACAGGGGGGATACCGGGGAGCTGTTTTTT. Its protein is CSAYRGDTGELFF.